The following is a TCR beta chain sequence with its context. V gave up 0 bases and J gave up 4 bases, with 7 bases separating them. Germline V gene data show CDR1 as LGHDT and CDR2 as YNNKEL (reference sequence). This CDR3 is 14 amino acids long. TCRdb re-derived calls from the RT-PCR reads in MiXCR, one entry per CDR3 protein. The table lists 650,000 to 800,000 distinct CDR3 sequences, around 14% of them singletons. V is TRBV3-1 and J is TRBJ1-3; no reliable D call. Sequences were obtained from memory CD4+ T cells from blood. This receptor was obtained from a female donor in good health, serving as a healthy control. DNA of the CDR3: TGTGCCAGCAGCCAAGATGACGGGGGAAACACCATATATTTT. This sequence encodes CASSQDDGGNTIYF.